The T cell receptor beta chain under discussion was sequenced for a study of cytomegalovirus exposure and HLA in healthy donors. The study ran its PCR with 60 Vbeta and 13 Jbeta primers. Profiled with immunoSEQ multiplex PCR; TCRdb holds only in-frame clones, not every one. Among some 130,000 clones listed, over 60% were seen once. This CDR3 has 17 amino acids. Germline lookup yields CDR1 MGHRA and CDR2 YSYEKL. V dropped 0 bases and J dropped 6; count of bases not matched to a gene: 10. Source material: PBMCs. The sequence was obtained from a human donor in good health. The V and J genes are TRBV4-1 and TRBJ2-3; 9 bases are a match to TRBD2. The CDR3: CASSQEGLAGRSDTQYF. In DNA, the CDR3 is TGCGCCAGCAGCCAAGAAGGGCTAGCGGGGAGGTCGGATACGCAGTATTTT.